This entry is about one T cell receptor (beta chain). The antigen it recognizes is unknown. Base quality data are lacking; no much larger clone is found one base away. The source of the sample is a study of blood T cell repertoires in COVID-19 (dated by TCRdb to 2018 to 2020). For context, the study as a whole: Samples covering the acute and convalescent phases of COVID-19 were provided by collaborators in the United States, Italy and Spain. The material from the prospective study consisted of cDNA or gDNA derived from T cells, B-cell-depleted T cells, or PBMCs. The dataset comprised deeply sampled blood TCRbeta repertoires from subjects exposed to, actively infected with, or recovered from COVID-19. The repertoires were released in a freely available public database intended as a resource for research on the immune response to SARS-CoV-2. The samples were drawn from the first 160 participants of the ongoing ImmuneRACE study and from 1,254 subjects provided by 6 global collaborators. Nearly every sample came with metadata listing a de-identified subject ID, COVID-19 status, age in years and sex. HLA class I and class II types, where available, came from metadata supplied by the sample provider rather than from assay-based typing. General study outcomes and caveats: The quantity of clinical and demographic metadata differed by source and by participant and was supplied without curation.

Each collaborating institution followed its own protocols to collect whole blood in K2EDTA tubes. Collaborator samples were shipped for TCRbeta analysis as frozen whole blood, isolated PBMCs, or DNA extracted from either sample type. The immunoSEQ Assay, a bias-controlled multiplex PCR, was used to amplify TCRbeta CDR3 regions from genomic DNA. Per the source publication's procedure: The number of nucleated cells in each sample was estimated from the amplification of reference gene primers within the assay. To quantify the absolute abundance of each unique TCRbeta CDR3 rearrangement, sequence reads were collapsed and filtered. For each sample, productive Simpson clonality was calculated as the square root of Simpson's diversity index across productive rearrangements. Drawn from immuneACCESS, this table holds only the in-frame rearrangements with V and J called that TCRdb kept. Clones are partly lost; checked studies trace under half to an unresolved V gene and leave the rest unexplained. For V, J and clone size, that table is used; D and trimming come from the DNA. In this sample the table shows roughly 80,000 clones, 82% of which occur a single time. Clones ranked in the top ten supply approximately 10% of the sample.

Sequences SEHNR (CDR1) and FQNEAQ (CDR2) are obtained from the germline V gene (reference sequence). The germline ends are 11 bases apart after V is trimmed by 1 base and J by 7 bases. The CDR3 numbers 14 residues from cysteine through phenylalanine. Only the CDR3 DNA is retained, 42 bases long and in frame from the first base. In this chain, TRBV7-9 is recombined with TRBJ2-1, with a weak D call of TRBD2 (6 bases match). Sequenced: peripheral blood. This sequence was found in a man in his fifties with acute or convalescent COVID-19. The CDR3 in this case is CASSLVGRGNEQFF. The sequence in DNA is TGTGCCAGCAGCTTAGTCGGGAGAGGAAATGAGCAGTTCTTC.